Following are 26 T cell receptor beta chains from one sample sequenced in a study of cytomegalovirus exposure and HLA in healthy donors. Profiled with immunoSEQ multiplex PCR; TCRdb holds only in-frame clones, not every one. The table shows around 260,000 clones, with 90% occurring only once. Input material: PBMCs. These receptors were obtained from a woman aged 25 to 39 in good health and CMV-seronegative.

J is TRBJ2-4 and V is TRBV11-3, with D possibly TRBD1 on 6 matching bases. The CDR3 sequence is 14 residues long. Trimming cost V 5 bases and J 1 base, with 9 bases left between them. Looked up from germline, CDR1 is SGHNT and CDR2 is YENEEA. CDR3 loop: CASSLRGAKNIQYF. The CDR3 bases are TGTGCCAGCAGCCTGAGGGGGGCCAAAAACATTCAGTACTTC.

V and J are TRBV6-1 and TRBJ2-3, with 12 bases that match TRBD1. J was trimmed by 2 bases and V by 6 bases; bases with no gene match: 0. The CDR3 is 14 residues long. Germline V gene sequence: CDR1 MNHNS, CDR2 SASEGT. CDR3 DNA sequence: TGTGCCAGCAGGGGACAGGGGGCCACAGATACGCAGTATTTT. Its protein is CASRGQGATDTQYF.

V and J are TRBV18 and TRBJ1-1; no definite D call. The germline gives CDR1 KGHSH, CDR2 LQKENI. The V end was cut by 1 base, the J end by 6 bases, with 9 bases between. The length of the CDR3 is 13 residues. CDR3 sequence: CASSPLGSAEAFF. The CDR3 DNA follows: TGTGCCAGCTCACCACTGGGGTCGGCTGAAGCTTTCTTT.

V is TRBV5-5 and J is TRBJ2-3, with 8 bases identical to TRBD2. CDR3 length: 15 residues. Germline-derived CDR1 and CDR2 are SGHKS and YYEKEE (reference sequence). V lost 4 bases to trimming and J lost 4 bases; unmatched junction nucleotides: 8. Written as DNA, the CDR3 is TGTGCCAGCAGCAGGGGGACTAGGAGCGCAGATACGCAGTATTTT. Translation gives CASSRGTRSADTQYF. Full variable domain (remainder filled in from reference TRBV5-5 and TRBJ2-3): DAGVTQSPTHLIKTRGQQVTLRCSPISGHKSVSWYQQVLGQGPQFIFQYYEKEERGRGNFPDRFSARQFPNYSSELNVNALLLGDSALYLCASSRGTRSADTQYFGPGTRLTVL.

V and J are TRBV13 and TRBJ2-1, with TRBD2 matching 7 bases. From germline, CDR1 is PRHDT and CDR2 FYEKMQ (reference sequence). With 1 base clipped from V and 1 base from J, the junction kept 4 bases outside the gene matches. There are 16 residues in the CDR3. CDR3 sequence: CASSLAGGSSYNEQFF. The CDR3 DNA is TGTGCCAGCAGCTTAGCTGGCGGGAGTTCCTACAATGAGCAGTTCTTC.

Here the CDR3 reads CASSRSRAVSYEQYF. CDR3 coding DNA: TGTGCCAGCAGCCGCTCAAGGGCGGTGTCCTACGAGCAGTACTTC. The gene calls are TRBV27 and TRBJ2-7, with D unclear. Deletions cut 6 bases from V and 1 base from J, with 16 bases between. CDR3 length equals 15 residues. Germline V lookup: CDR1 MNHEY, CDR2 SMNVEV (reference sequence).

This chain links TRBV30 with TRBJ1-4; D is perhaps TRBD1 (5 bases). This CDR3 region has 16 residues. The ends were cut back, 2 bases at V and 7 bases at J, with 20 bases in the middle. CDR1 and CDR2 (germline): GTSNPN, SVGIG (reference sequence). The CDR3 reads CAWSMLHPGTGEKLFF. CDR3 nucleotide sequence: TGTGCCTGGAGTATGTTACATCCAGGGACTGGTGAAAAACTGTTTTTT.

The V call is TRBV6-5, the J call TRBJ2-7; 8 bases line up with TRBD2. V dropped 5 bases and J dropped 5; count of bases not matched to a gene: 8. Germline V gene lookup returns CDR1 MNHEY and CDR2 SVGAGI. The CDR3 is made up of 14 amino acids. CDR3 in amino acids: CASSLSGKLDEQYF. In nucleotides, the CDR3 is TGTGCCAGCAGTCTTAGCGGGAAATTAGACGAGCAGTACTTC.

V gene TRBV27 combines with J gene TRBJ1-1; D uncertain. Germline CDR1 and CDR2: MNHEY and SMNVEV (reference sequence). The CDR3 runs to 13 residues. Deletions cut 8 bases from V and 0 bases from J, with 10 bases between. CDR3 DNA sequence: TGTGCCAGCCCCGCCGGTATGAACACTGAAGCTTTCTTT. Residues: CASPAGMNTEAFF.

This chain joins TRBV6-6 and TRBJ2-3, with D perhaps matching TRBD2 (5 bases). Germline V gene data show CDR1 as MNHNY and CDR2 as SVGAGI (reference sequence). The CDR3 totals 13 residues. The ends were cut back, 2 bases at V and 3 bases at J, with 6 bases in the middle. The CDR3 sequence is CASSYTGTDTQYF. As DNA, the CDR3 is TGTGCCAGCAGTTACACGGGGACAGATACGCAGTATTTT.

The J gene is TRBJ1-5, the V gene TRBV27; no clear D. This CDR3 has 15 amino acids. V dropped 3 bases and J dropped 1 base, with 10 bases sitting between them. Per germline, CDR1 MNHEY and CDR2 SMNVEV (reference sequence). The CDR3 reads CASSLSHASNQPQHF. In DNA form, the CDR3 reads TGTGCCAGCAGTTTGAGCCATGCAAGCAATCAGCCCCAGCATTTT.

The rearrangement joins TRBV27 to TRBJ2-1, with 7 nucleotides matching TRBD2. J lost 3 bases, V lost 5 bases, and 4 bases had no gene match. From germline, CDR1 is MNHEY and CDR2 SMNVEV (reference sequence). This CDR3 has 14 amino acids. CDR3 sequence reads: CASSLLAYYNEQFF. CDR3 in DNA: TGTGCCAGCAGTCTACTAGCGTACTACAATGAGCAGTTCTTC.

The genes are TRBV11-3 and TRBJ2-7; 7 bases align to TRBD2. This CDR3 has 17 amino acids. Germline V gene sequence: CDR1 SGHNT, CDR2 YENEEA. Trimming at V came to 0 bases and at J to 6 bases, leaving 14 bases not matched to a gene. The CDR3, as DNA: TGTGCCAGCAGCTTAGACTCAATGGGCGGGAGTGTTGGCGAGCAGTACTTC. This encodes CASSLDSMGGSVGEQYF.

The genes are TRBV11-2 and TRBJ2-2; 9 bases match TRBD2. CDR1 is SGHAT and CDR2 is FQNNGV in the germline V gene. V was pared by 5 bases and J by 5 bases, with 6 bases of the junction left unmatched. CDR3 length: 15 residues. CDR3 nucleotide sequence: TGTGCCAGCAGCCCAGCGGGAGGATTGACCGGGGAGCTGTTTTTT. As protein: CASSPAGGLTGELFF. Together with reference TRBV11-2 and TRBJ2-2, the CDR3 gives the full variable domain: EAGVAQSPRYKIIEKRQSVAFWCNPISGHATLYWYQQILGQGPKLLIQFQNNGVVDDSQLPKDRFSAERLKGVDSTLKIQPAKLEDSAVYLCASSPAGGLTGELFFGEGSRLTVL.

This clone was seen once. J is TRBJ2-1 and V is TRBV6-4, with 11 nucleotides matching TRBD2. V lost 6 bases and J lost 3; bases outside the gene matches: 7. The CDR3 is made up of 16 amino acids. Germline V gene sequence: CDR1 MRHNA, CDR2 SNTAGT. CDR3 sequence reads: CASSATGTSGYNEQFF. For the CDR3, the DNA is TGTGCCAGCAGCGCAACCGGGACTAGCGGCTACAATGAGCAGTTCTTC.

The chain combines TRBV29-1 with TRBJ2-3; 7 bases are shared with TRBD2. Germline values: CDR1 SQVTM, CDR2 ANQGSEA. CDR3 length: 16 amino acids. V gave up 4 bases and J gave up 6 bases; unmatched junction bases: 16. This CDR3 is CSVGGGRQRVRDTQYF. In nucleotides, the CDR3 is TGCAGCGTTGGGGGGGGTCGTCAGCGGGTTCGGGATACGCAGTATTTT.

The DNA for the CDR3 is TGTGCCAGCAGGACTAGTTTTGAATCCTACGAGCAGTACTTC. Translated: CASRTSFESYEQYF. The gene calls are TRBV6-5 and TRBJ2-7; D might be TRBD2 (6 bases). Germline V lookup: CDR1 MNHEY, CDR2 SVGAGI. This CDR3 is built from 14 residues. The V and J ends lost 6 bases and 1 base respectively, with 13 bases between them.

On this clone itself: The identical CDR3 is also encoded by other nucleotide sequences in the sample. V and J are TRBV9 and TRBJ2-1; D gene unclear. The germline CDR1 and CDR2 sequences are SGDLS and YYNGEE. The V gene lost 0 bases and the J gene lost 6 bases, with 7 bases spanning the gap. This CDR3 has 13 amino acids. The CDR3 protein is CASSVGSGNEQFF. The CDR3, as DNA: TGTGCCAGCAGCGTAGGTTCCGGCAATGAGCAGTTCTTC.

The chain joins TRBV19 to TRBJ1-3; 9 positions agree with TRBD1. J was trimmed by 0 bases and V by 5 bases; bases with no gene match: 8. This CDR3 comprises 17 residues. Germline V CDR1 and CDR2: LNHDA, SQIVND (reference sequence). In nucleotides, the CDR3 is TGTGCCAGTAGTTTACAGGGGGCGCCTATCTCTGGAAACACCATATATTTT. This translates into CASSLQGAPISGNTIYF.

The J gene is TRBJ2-5, the V gene TRBV5-6; D not resolved. Germline-derived CDR1 and CDR2 are SGHDT and YYEEEE. This CDR3 is built from 15 residues. V lost 1 base and J 0 bases, leaving 10 bases between the germline ends. The CDR3 DNA is TGTGCCAGCAGCTTGAGGTCAGACTACCAAGAGACCCAGTACTTC. Protein sequence: CASSLRSDYQETQYF.

The chain couples TRBV5-4 to TRBJ2-3; TRBD2 might be the D (6 bases). The CDR3 spans 14 residues. CDR1 is SGHNT and CDR2 is YYREEE in the germline V gene (reference sequence). V gave up 0 bases and J gave up 6 bases, with 11 bases separating them. The CDR3 DNA reads TGTGCCAGCAGCTTGGAACTAGCCAGGGATACGCAGTATTTT. Protein: CASSLELARDTQYF.

The chain carries TRBV28 and TRBJ1-1, with TRBD1 identical over 8 bases. V shed 4 bases and J 11 bases; nucleotides not matched to a gene: 9. Germline CDR1 reads MDHEN; CDR2 reads SYDVKM. The CDR3 length is 13 residues. The CDR3 DNA sequence: TGTGCCAGCAGTTCCTCAGGGGGCCGGGGGGCTTTCTTT. Translation: CASSSSGGRGAFF.

The J gene is TRBJ2-5, the V gene TRBV28; no definite D call. Per the germline V gene, CDR1 is MDHEN and CDR2 is SYDVKM. The CDR3 consists of 14 residues. V was cut by 5 bases and J by 4 bases, with 14 bases left in between. CDR3 DNA sequence: TGTGCCAGCAGTAAATGGGGTACGGGAGAGACCCAGTACTTC. Amino acids: CASSKWGTGETQYF.

This rearrangement joins TRBV7-9 to TRBJ2-2; TRBD1 agrees at 11 bases. With 5 bases clipped from V and 7 bases from J, the junction kept 9 bases outside the gene matches. CDR1 SEHNR and CDR2 FQNEAQ come from the germline V gene (reference sequence). The CDR3 totals 16 residues. CDR3 bases: TGTGCCAGCAGCCTCCGGACAGGGGGCTTTGGCGGGGAGCTGTTTTTT. Translated, it gives CASSLRTGGFGGELFF.

The chain is built from TRBV6-6 and TRBJ2-3, with TRBD1 identical over 8 bases. V lost 6 bases to trimming and J lost 0 bases; unmatched junction nucleotides: 2. CDR3 length: 14 residues. Germline V gives CDR1 MNHNY, CDR2 SVGAGI (reference sequence). The CDR3 loop is CASSGQGSTDTQYF. For the CDR3, the DNA is TGTGCCAGCAGCGGACAGGGAAGCACAGATACGCAGTATTTT.

This rearrangement joins TRBV28 to TRBJ2-7; D call uncertain. This CDR3 has 13 residues. V was pared by 10 bases and J by 1 base, with 14 bases between. Germline values: CDR1 MDHEN, CDR2 SYDVKM. In DNA form, the CDR3 reads TGTGCCACCCGCCTGACATTATCCTACGAGCAGTACTTC. It translates to CATRLTLSYEQYF.